This T cell receptor beta chain came from a study of tumor-infiltrating lymphocytes in localized non-small cell lung cancer. Across the study: Some samples were collected after neoadjuvant chemotherapy; smokers, never-smokers and several histologies were included. Study-wide findings and caveats: Different pieces of the same tissue were used for each assay. Tumors had more T cell infiltration than uninvolved lung, per TCRbeta sequencing and CD3 counts.

V lost 0 bases to trimming and J lost 2 bases; unmatched junction nucleotides: 13. The CDR3 has 18 amino acids. The germline V gene has CDR1 MGHRA and CDR2 YSYEKL. This table comes from immunoSEQ multiplex PCR, and its TCRdb copy is limited to in-frame clones, with some not included. The data show roughly 7,000 clones, 74% seen once. As regards this clone: Antigen: not known.

The TCR sequence derives from a human donor with non-small cell lung cancer. The specimen was uninvolved lung tissue not adjacent to the tumor. V is TRBV4-1 and J is TRBJ2-7, with TRBD1 matching over 7 bases. The CDR3 DNA sequence: TGCGCCAGCAGCCAAGAAGGCCCCCCGGCCCAGGGGGCCTACGAGCAGTACTTC. Its protein is CASSQEGPPAQGAYEQYF.